This entry lists 9 T cell receptor beta chains sequenced from one sample in a study of regulatory T cells in long-lasting Graves disease. Arm-PCR of CDR3 regions with iRepertoire HTBI primers generated TCR beta libraries. TCRdb reanalysed the multiplex PCR reads using MiXCR and keeps one entry per CDR3 protein. The sample lists 200,000 to 250,000 distinct CDR3 sequences, approximately 18% occurring once. Described time point: newly diagnosed GD, antithyroid drugs for less than 3 months. Generation of the TCR library employed RNA extracted from PBMCs. This sample also appeared in a second study, on T cells in Graves' hyperthyroidism and ophthalmopathy.

Sample: peripheral blood mononuclear cells (PBMCs), taken at new diagnosis, from a patient treated with antithyroid drugs. These receptor sequences come from a woman aged 25-40 years with Graves disease.

The genes are TRBV11-2 and TRBJ1-1, with D perhaps TRBD1 (5 bases). CDR1 is SGHAT, CDR2 FQNNGV, per germline. The CDR3 sequence is 15 residues long. Trimming pared 5 bases from V and 5 bases from J, leaving 18 bases between. The CDR3 is CASSAFGGERTEAFF. CDR3 DNA sequence: TGTGCCAGCAGCGCCTTTGGGGGGGAGAGAACTGAAGCTTTCTTT.

In this sample, this clonotype turned up many times. CDR3: CASRETGAGYGYTF. In DNA, the CDR3 is TGTGCCAGCAGAGAGACAGGGGCGGGCTATGGCTACACCTTC. This chain uses TRBV6-1 with TRBJ1-2; 8 bases align to TRBD1. The germline CDR1 and CDR2 sequences are MNHNS and SASEGT. Unmatched junction bases numbered 7, after V lost 6 bases and J lost 4 bases. This CDR3 region has 14 residues.

The chain combines TRBV2 with TRBJ2-1, with TRBD2 matching 11 bases. The V segment lost 6 bases and the J segment 4 bases; nucleotides outside the gene matches: 5. The germline CDR1 and CDR2 sequences are SNHLY and FYNNEI. The CDR3 runs 15 residues. The CDR3 DNA is TGTGCCAGCAGGGCCGGGACTAGCGGTTACAATGAGCAGTTCTTC. It translates to CASRAGTSGYNEQFF.

This clonotype has ten or more counts. This chain connects TRBV20-1 to TRBJ2-7; D may be TRBD1 or TRBD2 (7 bases each). Trimming removed 2 bases at V and 2 bases at J, with 28 bases between. This CDR3 comprises 19 residues. Germline V gene lookup returns CDR1 DFQATT and CDR2 SNEGSKA (reference sequence). CDR3: CSARTPLESGTAKAYEQYF. In DNA, the CDR3 is TGCAGTGCTAGAACCCCACTTGAAAGCGGGACAGCAAAAGCCTACGAGCAGTACTTC.

This clonotype was recorded at least ten times. This chain uses TRBV19 with TRBJ1-5; maybe TRBD1 (5 bases). This CDR3 is 18 amino acids long. Deletions cut 6 bases from V and 0 bases from J, with 21 bases between. Germline lookup yields CDR1 LNHDA and CDR2 SQIVND (reference sequence). CDR3 in amino acids: CASRWKVQGVFSNQPQHF. CDR3 bases: TGTGCCAGTAGATGGAAGGTCCAGGGAGTTTTTAGCAATCAGCCCCAGCATTTT.

Many counts were recorded for this clonotype. V and J are TRBV2 and TRBJ1-1; 8 positions agree with TRBD1. V was pared by 11 bases and J by 1 base, with 6 bases of the junction left unmatched. The CDR3 contains 13 residues. In germline, CDR1 is SNHLY, CDR2 FYNNEI. The CDR3 region is CAATTGANTEAFF. In DNA form, the CDR3 reads TGTGCCGCCACGACAGGGGCGAACACTGAAGCTTTCTTT.

Concerning this clonotype itself: A much bigger clone sits one base away, suggesting this may be a read error. The chain recombines TRBV11-2 with TRBJ2-7, with 7 bases identical to TRBD2. From germline, CDR1 is SGHAT and CDR2 FQNNGV. The CDR3 totals 15 residues. The CDR3 DNA reads as TGTGCCTGCAGCTTCGGGGGGAGGAGCTCCTACGAGCAGTACTTC. It translates to CACSFGGRSSYEQYF.

There are many counts of this clonotype. The V call is TRBV2, the J call TRBJ1-6, with a weak D call TRBD1 (6 bases). Germline V gene lookup returns CDR1 SNHLY and CDR2 FYNNEI. The CDR3 loop spans 17 amino acids. Trimming took 7 bases from V and 0 from J, leaving 16 bases between them. This CDR3 is CASTQGNFGSYNSPLHF. For the CDR3, the DNA is TGTGCCAGCACCCAGGGGAATTTCGGCTCCTATAATTCACCCCTCCACTTT. Together with reference TRBV2 and TRBJ1-6, the CDR3 gives the full variable domain: EPEVTQTPSHQVTQMGQEVILRCVPISNHLYFYWYRQILGQKVEFLVSFYNNEISEKSEIFDDQFSVERPDGSNFTLKIRSTKLEDSAMYFCASTQGNFGSYNSPLHFGNGTRLTVT.

On this clonotype: A read error may explain this, as a much larger clone is one base away. The rearrangement uses TRBV3-1 and TRBJ1-6; D is unresolved. Germline V gene data show CDR1 as LGHDT and CDR2 as YNNKEL (reference sequence). The length of the CDR3 is 15 residues. Here the CDR3 DNA reads TGTGCCAGCAGCCAGGTCCTCTCCTATAATTCATCCCTCCACTTT. Protein product: CASSQVLSYNSSLHF.